This T cell receptor (beta chain) was recorded in a study of T cells in Graves' hyperthyroidism and ophthalmopathy. Turning to the study itself: Peripheral blood draws took place at initial diagnosis, ahead of any treatment.

About this clonotype itself: The antigen is undetermined.

This CDR3 is built from 15 residues. From germline, CDR1 is SQVTM and CDR2 ANQGSEA. With 5 bases clipped from V and 3 bases from J, the junction kept 7 bases outside the gene matches. Diagnosing involved the use of clinical symptoms, serum thyroxine and TRAb, thyroid ultrasound and orbital computed tomography. Researchers took RNA transcripts and amplified the TCR beta CDR3 regions from them. The TCR CDR3 was amplified in a first-round RT-PCR using the HTBI primer set. One entry per CDR3 protein, called by TCRdb with MiXCR from the multiplex PCR reads. This sample has 660,000 or so distinct CDR3 sequences, with 20% to 25% found just once. Study results and limitations: A median around 6.8 months before onset, the model predicted ophthalmopathy.

Sample: blood. The sequence was collected from a man in his thirties or forties with Graves' ophthalmopathy. The chain employs TRBV29-1 and TRBJ2-7; TRBD2 matches at 13 bases. CDR3 nucleotides: TGCAGCGTTTCCCCCGGGACTAGCGGGAACTACGAGCAGTACTTC. Translation gives CSVSPGTSGNYEQYF.